These 29 T cell receptor beta chains originate from one sample sequenced in a study of cytomegalovirus exposure and HLA in healthy donors (dated by TCRdb to between 2016 and 2019). The method was the immunoSEQ multiplex PCR assay. A mixture of 60 forward primers for TCR Vbeta segments and 13 reverse primers for TCR Jbeta segments was used in the multiplex PCR. TCRdb provides this immuneACCESS table in a form limited to in-frame rearrangements. Some clones are lacking; in checked studies, under half of them reflect an unresolved V gene, and why the rest are absent is not known. Counted in this sample were 110,000 to 150,000 clones; nearly 80% of them appeared once. The top ten hold 1.7% of the sample. Sequencing was performed on PBMCs. The receptors shown here come from a woman aged 25 to 45 in good health and CMV-seronegative.

The gene calls are TRBV4-1 and TRBJ1-5, with 9 bases that match TRBD1. The germline V gene has CDR1 MGHRA and CDR2 YSYEKL. The CDR3 runs to 15 residues. The J segment lost 6 bases and the V segment lost 4 bases, leaving 7 bases of the junction unmatched. The DNA for the CDR3 is TGCGCCAGCAGCCGCCGGGACAGGGAGGTTCAGCCCCAGCATTTT. Its translation is CASSRRDREVQPQHF.

This clone was counted a few times. The chain uses TRBV11-3 and TRBJ1-1; the match to TRBD1 covers 10 bases. The length of the CDR3 is 17 residues. Germline CDR1 SGHNT, CDR2 YENEEA. With 4 bases clipped from V and 1 base from J, the junction kept 9 bases outside the gene matches. The CDR3 coding sequence is TGTGCCAGCAGCTCCGCCGTGGGGGACAGGGGGAACACTGAAGCTTTCTTT. Translated: CASSSAVGDRGNTEAFF.

The chain links TRBV5-5 to TRBJ1-1; no reliable D call. The CDR3 spans 15 residues. The ends were cut back, 0 bases at V and 5 bases at J, with 14 bases in the middle. CDR1 SGHKS and CDR2 YYEKEE come from the germline V gene (reference sequence). CDR3: CASSLEWQATTEAFF. As DNA, the CDR3 is TGTGCCAGCAGCTTGGAATGGCAGGCGACGACTGAAGCTTTCTTT. Full variable domain (rest looked up from reference TRBV5-5 and TRBJ1-1): DAGVTQSPTHLIKTRGQQVTLRCSPISGHKSVSWYQQVLGQGPQFIFQYYEKEERGRGNFPDRFSARQFPNYSSELNVNALLLGDSALYLCASSLEWQATTEAFFGQGTRLTVV.

The chain combines TRBV30 with TRBJ2-1, with 8 positions matching TRBD1. CDR3 length: 15 residues. J gave up 3 bases and V 4 bases, and 8 bases lay outside the gene matches. Germline V gene lookup returns CDR1 GTSNPN and CDR2 SVGIG (reference sequence). CDR3 loop: CAWIRPDRVYNEQFF. The CDR3, as DNA: TGTGCCTGGATCCGCCCGGACAGGGTCTACAATGAGCAGTTCTTC.

J is TRBJ2-7 and V is TRBV5-4, with 11 bases that match TRBD1. The CDR3 runs 17 residues. Germline lookup yields CDR1 SGHNT and CDR2 YYREEE (reference sequence). Trimming at V came to 0 bases and at J to 7 bases, leaving 12 bases not matched to a gene. CDR3 coding DNA: TGTGCCAGCAGCTTGGGCGGACAGGGGGCGCAGGCCCGAGAGCAGTACTTC. Translating gives CASSLGGQGAQAREQYF.

V is TRBV9 and J is TRBJ2-7, with TRBD2 matching over 7 bases. This CDR3 is 17 amino acids long. The ends lost 0 bases at V and 4 bases at J; junction bases unmatched: 13. Germline lookup yields CDR1 SGDLS and CDR2 YYNGEE. CDR3 residues: CASSVDVASGVLYEQYF. Here the CDR3 DNA reads TGTGCCAGCAGCGTAGACGTCGCTAGCGGAGTTTTATACGAGCAGTACTTC.

This clone was counted only a few times. The chain has TRBV6-1 and TRBJ1-1, with 9 nucleotides matching TRBD1. Trimming at V came to 6 bases and at J to 5 bases, leaving 7 bases not matched to a gene. Germline assignment: CDR1 MNHNS and CDR2 SASEGT. The CDR3 runs to 14 residues. CDR3 in DNA: TGTGCCAGCAGATCGACAGGGGGAGTAACTGAAGCTTTCTTT. Its translation: CASRSTGGVTEAFF.

The chain links TRBV13 to TRBJ1-3, with 7 bases identical to TRBD1. The ends lost 3 bases at V and 4 bases at J; junction bases unmatched: 3. The CDR3 spans 14 residues. Germline CDR1 and CDR2: PRHDT and FYEKMQ (reference sequence). CDR3 sequence: CASSFSTGGNTIYF. The CDR3 DNA sequence: TGTGCCAGCAGCTTCTCGACAGGGGGAAACACCATATATTTT.

The V call is TRBV4-3, the J call TRBJ2-3; 7 bases are a match to TRBD1. Germline lookup yields CDR1 LGHNA and CDR2 YSLEER. J was trimmed by 6 bases and V by 1 base; bases with no gene match: 10. The CDR3 is 16 amino acids. The CDR3 coding sequence is TGCGCCAGCAGCCAAGCCGGACAGGTGAGGGGGGATACGCAGTATTTT. It translates to CASSQAGQVRGDTQYF.

The gene calls are TRBV30 and TRBJ1-2, with D perhaps matching TRBD1 (6 bases). From germline, CDR1 is GTSNPN and CDR2 SVGIG (reference sequence). There are 15 residues in the CDR3. The V and J ends lost 0 bases and 2 bases respectively, with 13 bases between them. The CDR3 loop is CAWSVRQVVNYGYTF. The CDR3 DNA sequence: TGTGCCTGGAGTGTACGACAGGTTGTGAACTATGGCTACACCTTC.

The V gene is TRBV18, the J gene TRBJ2-1; TRBD1 matches at 9 bases. Germline lookup yields CDR1 KGHSH and CDR2 LQKENI. There are 16 residues in the CDR3. J gave up 8 bases and V 2 bases, and 10 bases lay outside the gene matches. The CDR3, as DNA: TGTGCCAGCTCACCAGGCCGGGGACAGGGTAACGATGAGCAGTTCTTC. Residues: CASSPGRGQGNDEQFF.

The chain has TRBV5-6 and TRBJ1-1; unclear D gene. The germline V gene has CDR1 SGHDT and CDR2 YYEEEE. The ends were cut back, 4 bases at V and 1 base at J, with 8 bases in the middle. CDR3 length: 13 amino acids. The CDR3 DNA reads TGTGCCAGCAGCCTTCGACAGAACACTGAAGCTTTCTTT. Its protein is CASSLRQNTEAFF.

The CDR3 loop is CASSLVESYEQYF. The CDR3 coding sequence is TGTGCCAGCAGCTTAGTAGAGAGCTACGAGCAGTACTTC. The rearrangement links TRBV11-2 to TRBJ2-7; no clear D gene. V dropped 1 base and J dropped 3 bases, with 7 bases sitting between them. This CDR3 has 13 residues. Per germline, CDR1 SGHAT and CDR2 FQNNGV. The entire variable domain, with the rest obtained from reference TRBV11-2 and TRBJ2-7, is as follows: EAGVAQSPRYKIIEKRQSVAFWCNPISGHATLYWYQQILGQGPKLLIQFQNNGVVDDSQLPKDRFSAERLKGVDSTLKIQPAKLEDSAVYLCASSLVESYEQYFGPGTRLTVT.

The genes are TRBV9 and TRBJ1-1, with a weak D call TRBD1 (5 bases). Trimming removed 0 bases at V and 5 bases at J, with 14 bases between. There are 15 residues in the CDR3. The germline V gene encodes CDR1 SGDLS and CDR2 YYNGEE. The CDR3 sequence: CASSVVQGASTEAFF. The CDR3 nucleotides are TGTGCCAGCAGCGTAGTTCAGGGCGCGTCTACTGAAGCTTTCTTT.

This clone was counted only a few times. The V gene is TRBV5-4, the J gene TRBJ1-6, with 7 bases matching TRBD1. CDR1 and CDR2 (germline): SGHNT, YYREEE (reference sequence). The junction had 9 bases not matched to a gene; V was cut back by 0 bases and J by 9 bases. This CDR3 comprises 16 residues. For the CDR3, the DNA is TGTGCCAGCAGCTTGGGGATCCGGGACAGTGGTTCACCCCTCCACTTT. Amino acids: CASSLGIRDSGSPLHF. The full variable domain, completed using reference TRBV5-4 and TRBJ1-6, is ETGVTQSPTHLIKTRGQQVTLRCSSQSGHNTVSWYQQALGQGPQFIFQYYREEENGRGNFPPRFSGLQFPNYSSELNVNALELDDSALYLCASSLGIRDSGSPLHFGNGTRLTVT.

The rearrangement joins TRBV4-3 to TRBJ1-1; TRBD1 might be the D (5 bases). This CDR3 comprises 13 residues. V was clipped by 4 bases and J by 4 bases, with 10 bases between them. Germline V CDR1 and CDR2: LGHNA, YSLEER. The CDR3 nucleotides read TGCGCCAGCAGCCTGGTGGGGGGCACTGAAGCTTTCTTT. This gives the protein CASSLVGGTEAFF.

The genes are TRBV2 and TRBJ2-7, with D maybe TRBD2 (5 bases). Germline lookup yields CDR1 SNHLY and CDR2 FYNNEI. This CDR3 is 13 amino acids long. Trimming pared 8 bases from V and 6 bases from J, leaving 17 bases between. Written as DNA, the CDR3 is TGTGCCAGCCGTCCTGGCCGGAGGTCCGAGCAGTACTTC. Translation: CASRPGRRSEQYF.

This chain connects TRBV19 to TRBJ1-2; D is unclear. This CDR3 has 14 amino acids. CDR1 is LNHDA and CDR2 is SQIVND in the germline V gene (reference sequence). Trimming took 5 bases from V and 4 from J, leaving 14 bases between them. CDR3 sequence reads: CASSFPEGSYGYTF. The CDR3 DNA is TGTGCCAGTAGTTTCCCAGAGGGTAGCTATGGCTACACCTTC.

The J gene is TRBJ1-3, the V gene TRBV4-1; no clear D. This CDR3 region has 19 residues. Trimming removed 0 bases at V and 0 bases at J, with 18 bases between. CDR1 MGHRA and CDR2 YSYEKL come from the germline V gene. The CDR3 DNA reads as TGCGCCAGCAGCCAAGATTTAAGTCTTCGGGGAAGCTCTGGAAACACCATATATTTT. Encoded protein: CASSQDLSLRGSSGNTIYF.

The chain has TRBV29-1 and TRBJ1-2, with D uncertain. Germline CDR1 is SQVTM and CDR2 is ANQGSEA. This CDR3 has 12 amino acids. Deletions cut 6 bases from V and 0 bases from J, with 8 bases between. The DNA of the CDR3 is TGCAGCGTCCCCCCCTCTAACTATGGCTACACCTTC. Encoded protein: CSVPPSNYGYTF.

This clone was counted a few times. The chain has TRBV2 and TRBJ1-5; TRBD1 agrees at 11 bases. Trimming removed 4 bases from V and 2 bases from J; junction bases left unmatched: 10. CDR1 and CDR2 (germline): SNHLY, FYNNEI. The CDR3 is 18 residues long. This CDR3 is CASSGTGGAGVGNQPQHF. For the CDR3, the DNA is TGTGCCAGCAGTGGGACAGGGGGCGCGGGAGTAGGCAATCAGCCCCAGCATTTT.

The chain links TRBV11-2 to TRBJ1-2, with TRBD1 as a possible D gene (6 bases). The V end lost 4 bases, the J end lost 13 bases, and 19 bases lay between the germline ends. The CDR3 loop spans 13 amino acids. Germline V lookup: CDR1 SGHAT, CDR2 FQNNGV. The CDR3 nucleotides are TGTGCCAGCAGCTCCCTTGGACAGCCTTCTTTCACCTTC. As protein: CASSSLGQPSFTF. The full variable domain, its missing parts supplied by reference TRBV11-2 and TRBJ1-2, is EAGVAQSPRYKIIEKRQSVAFWCNPISGHATLYWYQQILGQGPKLLIQFQNNGVVDDSQLPKDRFSAERLKGVDSTLKIQPAKLEDSAVYLCASSSLGQPSFTFGSGTRLTVV.

V and J are TRBV7-7 and TRBJ2-3, with 9 positions matching TRBD2. Trimming cost V 1 base and J 6 bases; bases outside gene matches: 5. The CDR3 runs 15 residues. Germline-derived CDR1 and CDR2 are SSHAT and FNYEAQ (reference sequence). The CDR3 reads CASSLGGGAADTQYF. CDR3 nucleotide sequence: TGTGCCAGCAGCTTAGGCGGGGGGGCGGCGGATACGCAGTATTTT.

The V and J genes are TRBV5-6 and TRBJ1-5; D not certain. The CDR3 contains 14 residues. CDR1 is SGHDT and CDR2 is YYEEEE in the germline V gene. V lost 0 bases and J lost 4, with 8 bases in between. The CDR3 DNA follows: TGTGCCAGCAGCTTGGTAGGAGGTAATCAGCCCCAGCATTTT. This encodes CASSLVGGNQPQHF.

This rearrangement joins TRBV7-9 to TRBJ1-1; no clear D. V lost 2 bases, J lost 2 bases, and 9 bases lay in between. The CDR3 runs to 14 residues. Germline CDR1 reads SEHNR; CDR2 reads FQNEAQ (reference sequence). CDR3 region: CASSLQAGNTEAFF. CDR3 nucleotide sequence: TGTGCCAGCAGCTTACAGGCGGGAAACACTGAAGCTTTCTTT. The full variable domain, with the rest looked up from reference TRBV7-9 and TRBJ1-1, is DTGVSQNPRHKITKRGQNVTFRCDPISEHNRLYWYRQTLGQGPEFLTYFQNEAQLEKSRLLSDRFSAERPKGSFSTLEIQRTEQGDSAMYLCASSLQAGNTEAFFGQGTRLTVV.

The V gene is TRBV9, the J gene TRBJ1-1, with 7 nucleotides matching TRBD1. The CDR3 spans 18 residues. The germline CDR1 and CDR2 sequences are SGDLS and YYNGEE. Trimming took 4 bases from V and 3 from J; bases not matched to a gene: 18. CDR3 protein: CASSFSRDSSGRDTEAFF. The CDR3 DNA reads as TGTGCCAGCAGCTTCTCCCGGGACAGCTCTGGGAGAGACACTGAAGCTTTCTTT.

This chain joins TRBV18 and TRBJ2-7, with D maybe TRBD1 (6 bases). The germline gives CDR1 KGHSH, CDR2 LQKENI. Trimming took 0 bases from V and 0 from J, leaving 12 bases between them. The CDR3 runs 16 residues. CDR3: CASSPPRDTGSYEQYF. CDR3 coding DNA: TGTGCCAGCTCACCACCCCGGGACACCGGCTCCTACGAGCAGTACTTC.

The chain combines TRBV4-3 with TRBJ1-1; no firm D call. V was pared by 0 bases and J by 5 bases, with 13 bases between. The germline V gene encodes CDR1 LGHNA and CDR2 YSLEER. The CDR3 loop spans 15 amino acids. The CDR3 DNA is TGCGCCAGCAGCCAAGATCGGCGGGGAGCAACTGAAGCTTTCTTT. Amino acid sequence: CASSQDRRGATEAFF.

The CDR3, as DNA: TGTGCCAGCAGCCTTTATCGGGATGTAGTAGATACGCAGTATTTT. This sequence encodes CASSLYRDVVDTQYF. The chain carries TRBV7-9 and TRBJ2-3, with D tentatively TRBD2 (5 bases). The CDR3 length is 15 residues. The V end was cut by 5 bases, the J end by 5 bases, with 17 bases between. Germline V lookup: CDR1 SEHNR, CDR2 FQNEAQ (reference sequence).